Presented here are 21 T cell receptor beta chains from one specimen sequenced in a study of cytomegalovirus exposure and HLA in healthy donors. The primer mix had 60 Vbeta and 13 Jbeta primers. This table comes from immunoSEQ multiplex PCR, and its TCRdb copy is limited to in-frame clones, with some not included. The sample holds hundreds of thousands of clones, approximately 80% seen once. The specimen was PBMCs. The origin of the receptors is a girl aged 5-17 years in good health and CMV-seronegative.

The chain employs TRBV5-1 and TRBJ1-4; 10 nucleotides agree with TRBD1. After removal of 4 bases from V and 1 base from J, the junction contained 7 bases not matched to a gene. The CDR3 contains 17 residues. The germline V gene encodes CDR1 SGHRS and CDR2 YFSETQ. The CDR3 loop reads CASSGGQGRGTNEKLFF. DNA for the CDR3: TGCGCCAGCAGCGGGGGACAGGGGCGCGGAACTAATGAAAAACTGTTTTTT.

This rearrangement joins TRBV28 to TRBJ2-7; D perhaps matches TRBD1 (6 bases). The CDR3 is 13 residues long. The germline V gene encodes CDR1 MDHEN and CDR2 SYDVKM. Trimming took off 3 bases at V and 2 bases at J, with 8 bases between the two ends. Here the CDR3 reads CASSFAGAYEQYF. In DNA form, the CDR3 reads TGTGCCAGCAGTTTTGCAGGGGCCTACGAGCAGTACTTC.

CDR3 sequence (DNA): TGTGCCAGCTCTGAGGGGGTGGAGAATGAGCAGTTCTTC. It encodes CASSEGVENEQFF. The rearrangement uses TRBV6-4 and TRBJ2-1; tentatively, D is TRBD1 (6 bases). The germline CDR1 and CDR2 sequences are MRHNA and SNTAGT. The CDR3 has 13 amino acids. The V end was cut by 8 bases, the J end by 7 bases, with 15 bases between.

The CDR3 bases are TGTGCCAGCAGCTTAAGATCTAACGCCGCGAATAATGAGCAGTTCTTC. This gives the protein CASSLRSNAANNEQFF. J is TRBJ2-1 and V is TRBV7-3; D call uncertain. The germline V and J ends were trimmed by 1 base and 7 bases, with 17 bases remaining between them. The CDR3 extends over 16 amino acids. The germline V gene encodes CDR1 SGHTA and CDR2 FQGTGA.

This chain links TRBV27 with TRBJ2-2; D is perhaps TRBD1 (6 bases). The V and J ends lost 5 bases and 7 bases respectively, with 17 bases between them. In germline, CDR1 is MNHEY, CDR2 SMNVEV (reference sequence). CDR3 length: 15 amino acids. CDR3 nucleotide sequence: TGTGCCAGCAGTCTCGAACAGGGCTGGGGCGGGGAGCTGTTTTTT. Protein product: CASSLEQGWGGELFF.

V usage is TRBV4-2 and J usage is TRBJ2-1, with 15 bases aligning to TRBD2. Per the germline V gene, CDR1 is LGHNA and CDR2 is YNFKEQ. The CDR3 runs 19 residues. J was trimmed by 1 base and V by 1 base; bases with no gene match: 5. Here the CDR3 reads CASSQGRTSGRGSYNEQFF. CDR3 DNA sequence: TGTGCCAGCAGCCAAGGCCGGACTAGCGGGAGGGGTTCCTACAATGAGCAGTTCTTC.

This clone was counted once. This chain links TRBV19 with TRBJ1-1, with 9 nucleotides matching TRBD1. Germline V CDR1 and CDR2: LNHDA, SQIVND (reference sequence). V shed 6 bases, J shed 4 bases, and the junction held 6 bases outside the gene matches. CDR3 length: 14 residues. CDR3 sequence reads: CASRETGGITEAFF. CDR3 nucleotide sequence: TGTGCCAGTAGGGAGACAGGGGGTATCACTGAAGCTTTCTTT.

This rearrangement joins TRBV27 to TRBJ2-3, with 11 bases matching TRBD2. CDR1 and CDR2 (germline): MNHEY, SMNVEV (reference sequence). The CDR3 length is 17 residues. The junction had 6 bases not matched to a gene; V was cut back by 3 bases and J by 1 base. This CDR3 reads CASSLTLAGGRTDTQYF. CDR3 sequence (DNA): TGTGCCAGCAGTTTGACGTTAGCGGGAGGGCGCACAGATACGCAGTATTTT.

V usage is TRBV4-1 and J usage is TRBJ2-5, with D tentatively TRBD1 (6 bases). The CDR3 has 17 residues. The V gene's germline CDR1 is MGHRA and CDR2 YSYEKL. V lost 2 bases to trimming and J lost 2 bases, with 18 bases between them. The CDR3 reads CASSQTITSTGQETQYF. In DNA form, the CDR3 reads TGCGCCAGCAGCCAAACCATTACCTCAACAGGGCAAGAGACCCAGTACTTC.

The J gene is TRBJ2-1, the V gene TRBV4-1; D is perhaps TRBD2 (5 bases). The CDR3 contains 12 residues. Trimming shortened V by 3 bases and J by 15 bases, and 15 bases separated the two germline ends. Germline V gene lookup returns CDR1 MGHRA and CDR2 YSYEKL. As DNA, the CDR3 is TGCGCCAGCAGCCAGACGGGATCGCTGAGGTTCTTC. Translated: CASSQTGSLRFF.

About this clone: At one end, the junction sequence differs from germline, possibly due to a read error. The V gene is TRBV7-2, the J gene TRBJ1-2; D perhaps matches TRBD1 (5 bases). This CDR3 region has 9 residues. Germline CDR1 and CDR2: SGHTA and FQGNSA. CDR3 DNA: TGTGCCAGCAGCGCCCCAGGGTCCTTC. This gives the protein CASSAPGSF.

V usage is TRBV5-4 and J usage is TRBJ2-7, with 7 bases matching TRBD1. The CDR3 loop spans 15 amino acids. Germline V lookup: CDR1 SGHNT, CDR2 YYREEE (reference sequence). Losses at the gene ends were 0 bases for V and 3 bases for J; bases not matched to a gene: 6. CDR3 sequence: CASSLDGQVIYEQYF. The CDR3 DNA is TGTGCCAGCAGCTTGGATGGACAGGTTATCTACGAGCAGTACTTC.

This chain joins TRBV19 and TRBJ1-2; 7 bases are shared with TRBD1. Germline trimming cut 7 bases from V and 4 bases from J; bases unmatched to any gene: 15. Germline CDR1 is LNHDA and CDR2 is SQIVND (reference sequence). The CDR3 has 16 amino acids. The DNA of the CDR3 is TGTGCCAGTAAAAGGCTTTCGAGGGGGCTGAGCTATGGCTACACCTTC. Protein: CASKRLSRGLSYGYTF.

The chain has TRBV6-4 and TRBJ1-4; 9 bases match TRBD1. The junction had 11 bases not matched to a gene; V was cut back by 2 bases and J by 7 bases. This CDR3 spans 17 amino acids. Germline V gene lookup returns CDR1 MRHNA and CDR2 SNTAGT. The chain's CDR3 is CASSDPWDRVSGEKLFF. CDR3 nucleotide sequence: TGTGCCAGCAGTGACCCCTGGGACAGGGTGTCAGGTGAAAAACTGTTTTTT.

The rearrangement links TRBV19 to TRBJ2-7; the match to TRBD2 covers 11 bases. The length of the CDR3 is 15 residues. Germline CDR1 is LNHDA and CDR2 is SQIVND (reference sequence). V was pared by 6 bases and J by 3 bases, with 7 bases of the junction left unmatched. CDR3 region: CASSDGTSGNYEQYF. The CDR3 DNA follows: TGTGCCAGTAGCGACGGGACTAGCGGAAACTACGAGCAGTACTTC.

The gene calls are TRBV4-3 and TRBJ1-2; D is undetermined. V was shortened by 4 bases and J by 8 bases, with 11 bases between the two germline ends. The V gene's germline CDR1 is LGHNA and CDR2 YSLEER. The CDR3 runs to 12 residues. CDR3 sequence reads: CASSPRPGGYTF. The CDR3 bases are TGCGCCAGCAGCCCCAGGCCTGGCGGCTACACCTTC.

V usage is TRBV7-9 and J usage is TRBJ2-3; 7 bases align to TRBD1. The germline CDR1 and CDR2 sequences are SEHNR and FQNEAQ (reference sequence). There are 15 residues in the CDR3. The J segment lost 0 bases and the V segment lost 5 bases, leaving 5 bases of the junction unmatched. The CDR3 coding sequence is TGTGCCAGCAGCCGGGACAGAACAAGCACAGATACGCAGTATTTT. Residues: CASSRDRTSTDTQYF.

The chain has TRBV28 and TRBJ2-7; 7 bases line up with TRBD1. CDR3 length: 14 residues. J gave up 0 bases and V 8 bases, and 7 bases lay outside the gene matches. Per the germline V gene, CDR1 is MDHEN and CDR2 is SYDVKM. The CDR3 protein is CASPLGGSSYEQYF. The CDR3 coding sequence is TGTGCCAGCCCTTTAGGGGGCAGCTCCTACGAGCAGTACTTC.

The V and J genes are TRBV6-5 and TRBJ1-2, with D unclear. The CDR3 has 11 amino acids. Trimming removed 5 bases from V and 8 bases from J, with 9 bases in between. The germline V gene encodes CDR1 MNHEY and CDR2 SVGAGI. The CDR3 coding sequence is TGTGCCAGCAGTACTAATGAGGGCTACACCTTC. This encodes CASSTNEGYTF.

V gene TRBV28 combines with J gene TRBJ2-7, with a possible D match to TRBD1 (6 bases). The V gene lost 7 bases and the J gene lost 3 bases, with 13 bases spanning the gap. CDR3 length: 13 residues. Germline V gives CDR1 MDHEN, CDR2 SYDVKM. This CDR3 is CASNTGHIYEQYF. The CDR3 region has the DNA TGTGCCAGCAATACGGGACATATCTACGAGCAGTACTTC.

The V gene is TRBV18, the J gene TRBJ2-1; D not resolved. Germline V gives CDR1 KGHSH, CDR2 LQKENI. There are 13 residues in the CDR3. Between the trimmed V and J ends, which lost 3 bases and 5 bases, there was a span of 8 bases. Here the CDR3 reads CASSPSADNEQFF. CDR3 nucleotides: TGTGCCAGCTCACCTTCCGCGGACAATGAGCAGTTCTTC.